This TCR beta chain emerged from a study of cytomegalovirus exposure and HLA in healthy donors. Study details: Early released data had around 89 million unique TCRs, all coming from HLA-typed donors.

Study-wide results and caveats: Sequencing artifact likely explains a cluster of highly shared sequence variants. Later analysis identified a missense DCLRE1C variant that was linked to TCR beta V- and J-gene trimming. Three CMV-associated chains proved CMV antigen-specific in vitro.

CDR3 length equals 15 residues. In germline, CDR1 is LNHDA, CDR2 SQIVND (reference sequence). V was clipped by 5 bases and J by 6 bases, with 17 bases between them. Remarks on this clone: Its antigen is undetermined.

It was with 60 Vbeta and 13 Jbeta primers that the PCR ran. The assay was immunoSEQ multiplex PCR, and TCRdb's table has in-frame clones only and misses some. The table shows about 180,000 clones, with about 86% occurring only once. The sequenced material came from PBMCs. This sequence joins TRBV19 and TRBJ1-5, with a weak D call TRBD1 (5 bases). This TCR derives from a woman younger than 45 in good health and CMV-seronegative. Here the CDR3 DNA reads TGTGCCAGTAGTCCCCGGGGGGTGGGGCCTCAGCCCCAGCATTTT. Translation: CASSPRGVGPQPQHF. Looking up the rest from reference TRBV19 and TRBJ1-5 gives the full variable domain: DGGITQSPKYLFRKEGQNVTLSCEQNLNHDAMYWYRQDPGQGLRLIYYSQIVNDFQKGDIAEGYSVSREKKESFPLTVTSAQKNPTAFYLCASSPRGVGPQPQHFGDGTRLSIL.